The T cell receptor (beta chain) described here comes from a study of T cell responses to AZD1222 COVID-19 vaccine. Findings and limits, study-wide: The donors showed a predominance of white British ancestry and of females, with possible underestimation of clonal diversity.

Sequencing was performed with immunoSEQ multiplex PCR; in TCRdb, only in-frame clones are kept and a portion is missing. The sample holds about 81,000 clones; about 89% are singletons and the top ten take around a tenth. Remarks on this clone: Antigen specificity is unknown.

The J segment lost 5 bases and the V segment lost 0 bases, leaving 5 bases of the junction unmatched. In germline, CDR1 is SGHRS, CDR2 YFSETQ. This CDR3 comprises 16 residues. The specimen comprised peripheral blood, sampled 28 days after the second AZD1222 dose. The chain joins TRBV5-1 to TRBJ2-4, with 10 bases fitting TRBD1. The receptor was isolated from an adult who received the AZD1222 COVID-19 vaccine. In nucleotides, the CDR3 is TGCGCCAGCAGCTTGGCGGGCGACAGGGGGCAAAACATTCAGTACTTC. This codes for CASSLAGDRGQNIQYF. Variable domain in full (rest from reference TRBV5-1 and TRBJ2-4): KAGVTQTPRYLIKTRGQQVTLSCSPISGHRSVSWYQQTPGQGLQFLFEYFSETQRNKGNFPGRFSGRQFSNSRSEMNVSTLELGDSALYLCASSLAGDRGQNIQYFGAGTRLSVL.